This T cell receptor beta chain was identified in a study of T cell responses to AZD1222 COVID-19 vaccine. To note about this clone: Its antigen is unidentified.

The CDR3 contains 16 residues. V was pared by 4 bases and J by 5 bases, with 19 bases between. The V gene's germline CDR1 is SGHKS and CDR2 YYEKEE (reference sequence). The assay was immunoSEQ multiplex PCR, and TCRdb's table has in-frame clones only and misses some. This sample carries 60,000 to 100,000 clones, about 85% of them seen once, and the ten largest clones take about 23%. Study outcomes and limitations: Targets within unmutated variant regions were reportedly found for nearly half of spike-specific TCRs. Among those given AZD1222, only five or six were seropositive at baseline. Spike-wide coverage was observed for vaccine-associated CD4 TCRs, with dominant responses at 160-218 and 743-854.

The chain couples TRBV5-5 to TRBJ1-5, with D possibly being TRBD1 (5 bases). Sequences were derived from peripheral blood, sampled on day 0 of AZD1222 vaccination. This TCR was recovered from an adult in good health. The CDR3 nucleotides read TGTGCCAGCAGCCCAACCTGGGACGCACGGTATCAGCCCCAGCATTTT. It translates to CASSPTWDARYQPQHF.